This paragraph covers one TCR beta chain sequence. The data derive from a study of blood T cells in healthy people across ages. For the second PCR, which ran for 7 to 11 cycles, a sample-barcoded 5' primer and a J-beta primer mix were used. MiXCR, run by TCRdb on the 5' RACE reads, gives a single entry per CDR3 protein. The sample has roughly 1,300,000 distinct CDR3 sequences; approximately 59% are singletons. This CDR3 spans 14 amino acids. Germline V gene data show CDR1 as MGHRA and CDR2 as YSYEKL. V dropped 5 bases and J dropped 2 bases, with 13 bases sitting between them. This sequence originates from a man aged 18 to 29 in good health. The sample taken for sequencing was blood. This rearrangement joins TRBV4-1 to TRBJ2-7; D might be TRBD1 (5 bases). The CDR3 nucleotides read TGCGCCAGCAGCTTTGCAGGGCCCCCCTACGAGCAGTACTTC. This sequence encodes CASSFAGPPYEQYF.